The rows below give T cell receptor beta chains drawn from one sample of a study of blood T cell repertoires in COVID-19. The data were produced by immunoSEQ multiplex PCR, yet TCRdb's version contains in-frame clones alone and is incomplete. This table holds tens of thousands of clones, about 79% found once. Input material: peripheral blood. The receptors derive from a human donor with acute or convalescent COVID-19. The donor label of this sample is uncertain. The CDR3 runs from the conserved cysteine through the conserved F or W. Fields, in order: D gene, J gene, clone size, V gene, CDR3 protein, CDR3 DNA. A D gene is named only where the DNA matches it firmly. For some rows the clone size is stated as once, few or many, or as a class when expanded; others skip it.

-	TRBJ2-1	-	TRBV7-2	CASSFSGTGVYNEQFF	TGTGCCAGCAGCTTTTCCGGGACGGGGGTCTACAATGAGCAGTTCTTC
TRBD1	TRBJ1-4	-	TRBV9	CASSVEQGGTNEKLFF	TGTGCCAGCAGCGTAGAACAGGGGGGAACTAATGAAAAACTGTTTTTT
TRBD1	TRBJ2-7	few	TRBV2	CASRPGQGNYEQYF	TGTGCCAGCAGGCCGGGACAGGGGAACTACGAGCAGTACTTC
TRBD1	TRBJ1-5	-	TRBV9	CARRSTLRQGGGNQPQHF	TGTGCCAGGAGGTCCACACTCCGACAGGGAGGCGGCAATCAGCCCCAGCATTTT
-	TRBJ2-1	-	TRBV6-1	CASSEGGGTYNEQFF	TGTGCCAGCAGTGAAGGTGGCGGCACCTACAATGAGCAGTTCTTC
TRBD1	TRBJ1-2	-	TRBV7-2	CASSPSQGLGYGYTF	TGTGCCAGCAGCCCTTCACAGGGGTTAGGATATGGCTACACCTTC
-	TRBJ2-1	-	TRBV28	CASSLPSPGSSYNEQFF	TGTGCCAGCAGTTTACCCTCCCCGGGGAGCTCCTACAATGAGCAGTTCTTC
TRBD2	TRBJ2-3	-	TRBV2	CASSLGTSGRAGTDTQYF	TGTGCCAGCAGCTTAGGGACTAGCGGGAGGGCCGGCACAGATACGCAGTATTTT
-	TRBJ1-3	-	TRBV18	CASSPATVGNTIYF	TGTGCCAGCTCACCGGCGACTGTCGGAAACACCATATATTTT
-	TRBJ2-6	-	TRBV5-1	CASSVHRRAGANVLTF	TGCGCCAGCAGCGTACACCGGAGGGCCGGGGCCAACGTCCTGACTTTC
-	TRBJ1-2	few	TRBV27	CASSFGIYSYGYTF	TGTGCCAGCAGTTTCGGGATATACTCCTATGGCTACACCTTC
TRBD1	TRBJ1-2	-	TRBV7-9	CASSLAGGNYGYTF	TGTGCCAGCAGCCTAGCAGGGGGTAACTATGGCTACACCTTC
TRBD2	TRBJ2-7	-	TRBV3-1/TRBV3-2	CASSLGLAVYEQYF	TGTGCCAGCAGCCTCGGACTAGCAGTATACGAGCAGTACTTC
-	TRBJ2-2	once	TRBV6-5	CASGGLGLTGELFF	TGTGCCAGCGGAGGGTTGGGGCTCACCGGGGAGCTGTTTTTT
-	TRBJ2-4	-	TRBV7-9	CASSPRHQAPAKNIQYF	TGTGCCAGCAGCCCTCGACACCAAGCCCCAGCCAAAAACATTCAGTACTTC